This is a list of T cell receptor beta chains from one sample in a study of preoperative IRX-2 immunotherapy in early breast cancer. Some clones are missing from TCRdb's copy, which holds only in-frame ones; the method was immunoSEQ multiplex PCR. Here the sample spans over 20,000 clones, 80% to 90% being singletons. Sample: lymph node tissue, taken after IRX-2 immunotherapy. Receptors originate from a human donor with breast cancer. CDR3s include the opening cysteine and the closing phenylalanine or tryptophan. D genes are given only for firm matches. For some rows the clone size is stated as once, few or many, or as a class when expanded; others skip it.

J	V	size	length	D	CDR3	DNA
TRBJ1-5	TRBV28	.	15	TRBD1	CASSDRGRGNQPQHF	TGTGCCAGCAGTGACAGGGGGCGCGGCAATCAGCCCCAGCATTTT
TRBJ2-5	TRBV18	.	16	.	CASSPPGGRVRETQYF	TGTGCCAGCTCACCACCCGGGGGGCGAGTCCGGGAGACCCAGTACTTC
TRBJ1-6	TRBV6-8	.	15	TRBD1	CASSQTGERVSPLHF	TGTGCCAGCAGTCAAACAGGGGAGCGGGTTTCACCCCTCCACTTT
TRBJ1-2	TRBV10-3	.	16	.	CAISEMVGKGNYGYTF	TGTGCCATCAGTGAGATGGTTGGCAAAGGCAACTATGGCTACACCTTC
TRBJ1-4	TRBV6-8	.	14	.	CASSYGYRDEKLFF	TGTGCCAGCAGTTATGGCTACAGGGATGAAAAACTGTTTTTT
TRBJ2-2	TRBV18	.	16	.	CASSPFPHPETGELFF	TGTGCCAGCTCACCATTTCCCCATCCAGAGACCGGGGAGCTGTTTTTT
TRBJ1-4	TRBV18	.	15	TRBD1	CASSPRQGTNPRLFF	TGTGCCAGCTCACCACGACAGGGAACGAATCCCAGACTGTTTTTT
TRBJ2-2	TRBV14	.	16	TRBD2	CASSAGAGGPIGELFF	TGTGCCAGCAGCGCTGGAGCGGGGGGGCCCATCGGGGAGCTGTTTTTT
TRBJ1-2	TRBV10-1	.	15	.	CASSAGRDGFYGYTF	TGCGCCAGCAGTGCCGGACGTGACGGATTTTATGGCTACACCTTC
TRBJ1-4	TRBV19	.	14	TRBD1	CASSTIDRDEKLFF	TGTGCCAGTAGTACGATTGACAGGGATGAAAAACTGTTTTTT
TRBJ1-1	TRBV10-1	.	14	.	CASSEAGPNTEAFF	TGCGCCAGCAGTGAGGCAGGCCCGAACACTGAAGCTTTCTTT
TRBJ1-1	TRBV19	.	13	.	CASSRQANTEAFF	TGTGCCAGTAGTCGACAGGCGAACACTGAAGCTTTCTTT
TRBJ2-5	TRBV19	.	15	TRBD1	CANTATGGFRETQYF	TGTGCCAATACCGCGACAGGGGGCTTTCGGGAGACCCAGTACTTC
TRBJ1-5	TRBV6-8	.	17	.	CASSYSLADGRNQPQHF	TGTGCCAGCAGTTACTCTTTGGCGGACGGCAGGAATCAGCCCCAGCATTTT
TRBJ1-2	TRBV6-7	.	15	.	CASSEASTANYGYTF	TGTGCCAGCAGTGAAGCGAGTACTGCTAACTATGGCTACACCTTC
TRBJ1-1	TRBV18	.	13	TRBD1	CASSLTGETEAFF	TGTGCCAGCTCATTGACAGGGGAGACTGAAGCTTTCTTT
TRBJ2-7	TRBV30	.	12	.	CAWTVSSYEQYF	TGTGCCTGGACGGTTAGCTCCTACGAGCAGTACTTC
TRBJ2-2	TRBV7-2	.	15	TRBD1	CASSLGQENTGELFF	TGTGCCAGCAGCCTCGGACAGGAGAACACCGGGGAGCTGTTTTTT
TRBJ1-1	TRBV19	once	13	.	CASNWGGDTEAFF	TGTGCCAGTAATTGGGGAGGCGACACTGAAGCTTTCTTT
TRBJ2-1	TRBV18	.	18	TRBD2	CASSPVSGGGTPGNEQFF	TGTGCCAGCTCACCGGTATCCGGCGGGGGGACCCCAGGTAATGAGCAGTTCTTC
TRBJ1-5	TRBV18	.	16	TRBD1	CASSPPEGAGNQPQHF	TGTGCCAGCTCACCACCGGAGGGGGCCGGCAATCAGCCCCAGCATTTT
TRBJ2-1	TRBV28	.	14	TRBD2	CASRQAGPYNEQFF	TGTGCCAGCAGACAAGCGGGGCCATACAATGAGCAGTTCTTC
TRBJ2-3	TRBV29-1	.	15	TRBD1	CSVTLDREFTDTQYF	TGCAGCGTAACGTTGGACAGGGAGTTTACAGATACGCAGTATTTT
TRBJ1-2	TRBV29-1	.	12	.	CSVALQGWGYTF	TGCAGCGTCGCCCTACAGGGCTGGGGCTACACCTTC
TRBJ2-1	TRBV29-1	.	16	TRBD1	CSVDPRTGGLGNEQFF	TGCAGCGTTGACCCCCGGACAGGGGGCCTGGGGAATGAGCAGTTCTTC
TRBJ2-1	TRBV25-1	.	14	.	CASSEAGGRNEQFF	TGTGCCAGCAGTGAAGCCGGGGGCCGGAATGAGCAGTTCTTC
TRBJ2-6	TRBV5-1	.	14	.	CASRPDSGANVLTF	TGCGCCAGCCGACCGGACTCTGGGGCCAACGTCCTGACTTTC
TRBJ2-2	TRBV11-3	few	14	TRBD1	CASSPGTGEGELFF	TGTGCCAGCAGCCCGGGGACAGGGGAAGGGGAGCTGTTTTTT
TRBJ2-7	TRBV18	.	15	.	CASSPRSGGPVEQYF	TGTGCCAGCTCACCACGGTCCGGCGGCCCCGTCGAGCAGTACTTC
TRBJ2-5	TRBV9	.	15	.	CASSVLWRPQETQYF	TGTGCCAGCAGCGTCCTTTGGCGGCCCCAAGAGACCCAGTACTTC
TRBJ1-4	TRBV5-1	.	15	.	CASSQPDAGGEKLFF	TGCGCCAGCAGCCAACCCGACGCGGGTGGCGAAAAACTGTTTTTT
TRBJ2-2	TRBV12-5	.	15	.	CASGDRDKYTGELFF	TGTGCCAGCGGTGACCGGGACAAATACACCGGGGAGCTGTTTTTT
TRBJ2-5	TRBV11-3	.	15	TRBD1	CASSIGDRYQETQYF	TGTGCCAGCAGCATTGGGGACAGATACCAAGAGACCCAGTACTTC
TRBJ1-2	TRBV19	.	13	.	CASSRESGWSYTF	TGTGCCAGTAGTAGAGAATCGGGGTGGAGCTACACCTTC
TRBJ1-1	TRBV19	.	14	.	CASSSGPGGTEAFF	TGTGCCAGTAGTTCGGGCCCGGGAGGGACTGAAGCTTTCTTT
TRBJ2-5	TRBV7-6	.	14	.	CASSFSTGQETQYF	TGTGCTAGCAGCTTTAGTACGGGGCAAGAGACCCAGTACTTC
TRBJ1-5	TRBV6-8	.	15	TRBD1	CASSYDRGGNQPQHF	TGTGCCAGCAGTTACGACAGGGGAGGGAATCAGCCCCAGCATTTT